The rows below give T cell receptor beta chains drawn from one sample of a study of blood T cell repertoires in COVID-19. The protocol was immunoSEQ multiplex PCR, while the TCRdb copy is restricted to in-frame clones and leaves out a portion. The sample has approximately 150,000 clones; 82% are singletons. Sequencing was performed on PBMCs or T cells enriched from blood (not recorded which). The source of these receptors is a man aged 60 to 69 who had recovered from COVID-19. The CDR3 runs from the conserved cysteine through the conserved F or W. Each record gives: D gene, clone size, J gene, V gene, CDR3 length, CDR3 protein, CDR3 DNA. D genes are given only for firm matches. The size of a clone is reported for some rows only, either as once, few or many, or as a class for expanded clones.

d_call: .; clone_size: .; j_call: TRBJ1-2; v_call: TRBV7-2; cdr3_length: 15; cdr3_aa: CASSLIGRPGEGYTF; cdr3_nt: TGTGCCAGCAGCCTAATAGGACGGCCGGGAGAGGGCTACACCTTC
d_call: TRBD1; clone_size: .; j_call: TRBJ2-2; v_call: TRBV10-3; cdr3_length: 15; cdr3_aa: CAIRSGTGGTGELFF; cdr3_nt: TGTGCCATCAGAAGCGGGACAGGGGGCACCGGGGAGCTGTTTTTT
d_call: .; clone_size: .; j_call: TRBJ1-6; v_call: TRBV7-9; cdr3_length: 13; cdr3_aa: CASSLLDNSPLHF; cdr3_nt: TGTGCCAGCAGCCTCCTAGATAATTCACCCCTCCACTTT
d_call: .; clone_size: .; j_call: TRBJ2-7; v_call: TRBV5-4; cdr3_length: 15; cdr3_aa: CASSLGRADPHEQYF; cdr3_nt: TGTGCCAGCAGCTTGGGCAGGGCGGATCCCCACGAGCAGTACTTC
d_call: .; clone_size: .; j_call: TRBJ2-1; v_call: TRBV18; cdr3_length: 14; cdr3_aa: CASSPTTRRYEQFF; cdr3_nt: TGTGCCAGCTCACCAACGACTAGAAGGTATGAGCAGTTCTTC
d_call: .; clone_size: .; j_call: TRBJ2-3; v_call: TRBV7-9; cdr3_length: 15; cdr3_aa: CASSLSPRQEDTQYF; cdr3_nt: TGTGCCAGCAGCTTAAGTCCGAGACAGGAGGATACGCAGTATTTT
d_call: TRBD1; clone_size: .; j_call: TRBJ1-2; v_call: TRBV7-8; cdr3_length: 14; cdr3_aa: CASSTGTGRGGYTF; cdr3_nt: TGTGCCAGCAGCACCGGGACAGGGAGAGGTGGCTACACCTTC
d_call: .; clone_size: .; j_call: TRBJ1-3; v_call: TRBV5-1; cdr3_length: 15; cdr3_aa: CASSLYSFSGNTIYF; cdr3_nt: TGCGCCAGCAGCTTGTACTCCTTTTCTGGAAACACCATATATTTT
d_call: TRBD1; clone_size: once; j_call: TRBJ2-2; v_call: TRBV19; cdr3_length: 14; cdr3_aa: CASAGTGGTGELFF; cdr3_nt: TGTGCCAGTGCCGGGACAGGGGGCACCGGGGAGCTGTTTTTT
d_call: .; clone_size: .; j_call: TRBJ2-5; v_call: TRBV5-1; cdr3_length: 13; cdr3_aa: CASSLTGIETQYF; cdr3_nt: TGCGCCAGCAGCTTAACGGGAATAGAGACCCAGTACTTC
d_call: .; clone_size: .; j_call: TRBJ2-5; v_call: TRBV12-2; cdr3_length: 17; cdr3_aa: CASRLVGLEGYQETQYF; cdr3_nt: TGTGCAAGTCGCTTAGTAGGATTGGAGGGATACCAAGAGACCCAGTACTTC
d_call: TRBD2; clone_size: .; j_call: TRBJ2-1; v_call: TRBV27; cdr3_length: 16; cdr3_aa: CASSLRTSGSVDEQFF; cdr3_nt: TGTGCCAGCAGTTTAAGGACTAGCGGGAGTGTGGATGAGCAGTTCTTC
d_call: .; clone_size: .; j_call: TRBJ2-2; v_call: TRBV3-1/TRBV3-2; cdr3_length: 14; cdr3_aa: CASSRREVAGELFF; cdr3_nt: TGTGCCAGCAGCCGCAGGGAAGTTGCCGGGGAGCTGTTTTTT
d_call: TRBD1; clone_size: .; j_call: TRBJ1-2; v_call: TRBV2; cdr3_length: 16; cdr3_aa: CASTERGVDRVRGYTF; cdr3_nt: TGTGCCAGCACTGAAAGGGGGGTGGACAGGGTGCGAGGCTACACCTTC
d_call: TRBD2; clone_size: .; j_call: TRBJ2-5; v_call: TRBV7-2; cdr3_length: 13; cdr3_aa: CASSGSGGETQYF; cdr3_nt: TGTGCCAGCAGCGGTAGCGGGGGAGAGACCCAGTACTTC
d_call: .; clone_size: .; j_call: TRBJ2-7; v_call: TRBV7-2; cdr3_length: 13; cdr3_aa: CASSLKLPGEQYF; cdr3_nt: TGTGCCAGCAGCTTAAAACTCCCGGGGGAGCAGTACTTC
d_call: TRBD2; clone_size: .; j_call: TRBJ2-5; v_call: TRBV5-4; cdr3_length: 17; cdr3_aa: CASSLEAGLAGVETQYF; cdr3_nt: TGTGCCAGCAGCTTGGAGGCGGGACTAGCGGGAGTCGAGACCCAGTACTTC
d_call: TRBD1; clone_size: .; j_call: TRBJ1-6; v_call: TRBV13; cdr3_length: 15; cdr3_aa: CASRYGQGNNSPLHF; cdr3_nt: TGTGCCAGCAGATATGGACAGGGAAATAATTCACCCCTCCACTTT
d_call: .; clone_size: .; j_call: TRBJ2-7; v_call: TRBV28; cdr3_length: 14; cdr3_aa: CASRSGGQTYEQYF; cdr3_nt: TGTGCCAGCAGGAGTGGGGGACAAACCTACGAGCAGTACTTC
d_call: .; clone_size: once; j_call: TRBJ1-6; v_call: TRBV6-1; cdr3_length: 16; cdr3_aa: CASSESPAGSNSPLHF; cdr3_nt: TGTGCCAGCAGTGAATCCCCCGCGGGGTCGAATTCACCCCTCCACTTT
d_call: .; clone_size: .; j_call: TRBJ2-5; v_call: TRBV29-1; cdr3_length: 12; cdr3_aa: CSVDQGQETQYF; cdr3_nt: TGCAGCGTTGACCAGGGACAAGAGACCCAGTACTTC
d_call: .; clone_size: .; j_call: TRBJ1-2; v_call: TRBV5-8; cdr3_length: 11; cdr3_aa: CASSPYYGYTF; cdr3_nt: TGTGCCAGCAGCCCGTACTATGGCTACACCTTC
d_call: TRBD1; clone_size: few; j_call: TRBJ1-5; v_call: TRBV19; cdr3_length: 18; cdr3_aa: CASSIASTGGAGNQPQHF; cdr3_nt: TGTGCCAGTAGTATAGCCTCGACAGGGGGCGCGGGCAATCAGCCCCAGCATTTT
d_call: .; clone_size: .; j_call: TRBJ1-6; v_call: TRBV3-1/TRBV3-2; cdr3_length: 13; cdr3_aa: CASSPLPNSPLHF; cdr3_nt: TGTGCCAGCAGCCCCCTCCCCAATTCACCCCTCCACTTT
d_call: TRBD1; clone_size: few; j_call: TRBJ2-7; v_call: TRBV7-2; cdr3_length: 14; cdr3_aa: CASSFGQGPYEQYF; cdr3_nt: TGTGCCAGCAGCTTCGGACAGGGTCCCTACGAGCAGTACTTC
d_call: .; clone_size: .; j_call: TRBJ1-1; v_call: TRBV9; cdr3_length: 13; cdr3_aa: CASNRAGYTEAFF; cdr3_nt: TGTGCCAGCAACAGGGCAGGGTACACTGAAGCTTTCTTT
d_call: TRBD1; clone_size: once; j_call: TRBJ1-1; v_call: TRBV3-1/TRBV3-2; cdr3_length: 15; cdr3_aa: CASSSPARGYTEAFF; cdr3_nt: TGTGCCAGCAGCTCCCCGGCCAGGGGGTACACTGAAGCTTTCTTT
d_call: TRBD1; clone_size: .; j_call: TRBJ1-5; v_call: TRBV19; cdr3_length: 13; cdr3_aa: CASRRQGDQPQHF; cdr3_nt: TGTGCCAGTAGACGACAGGGAGATCAGCCCCAGCATTTT
d_call: .; clone_size: .; j_call: TRBJ1-5; v_call: TRBV19; cdr3_length: 18; cdr3_aa: CASTSGQGVWDSNQPQHF; cdr3_nt: .
d_call: TRBD1; clone_size: .; j_call: TRBJ2-3; v_call: TRBV10-2; cdr3_length: 17; cdr3_aa: CASSEILGQGLSDTQYF; cdr3_nt: TGCGCCAGCAGTGAAATCCTGGGACAGGGTTTGTCAGATACGCAGTATTTT
d_call: .; clone_size: .; j_call: TRBJ2-1; v_call: TRBV28; cdr3_length: 15; cdr3_aa: CASISGTPRYNEQFF; cdr3_nt: TGTGCCAGCATTTCCGGGACTCCTCGCTACAATGAGCAGTTCTTC
d_call: .; clone_size: .; j_call: TRBJ1-5; v_call: TRBV28; cdr3_length: 14; cdr3_aa: CASSLLNSNQPQHF; cdr3_nt: TGTGCCAGCAGTTTATTAAATAGCAATCAGCCCCAGCATTTT
d_call: .; clone_size: .; j_call: TRBJ1-4; v_call: TRBV29-1; cdr3_length: 11; cdr3_aa: CSVSEGEKLFF; cdr3_nt: TGCAGCGTTAGTGAGGGAGAAAAACTGTTTTTT
d_call: TRBD2; clone_size: .; j_call: TRBJ2-5; v_call: TRBV9; cdr3_length: 15; cdr3_aa: CASSWTSGEQETQYF; cdr3_nt: TGTGCCAGCAGCTGGACTAGCGGGGAACAAGAGACCCAGTACTTC
d_call: .; clone_size: few; j_call: TRBJ1-5; v_call: TRBV12-3/TRBV12-4; cdr3_length: 13; cdr3_aa: CASLGSYHQPQHF; cdr3_nt: TGTGCCAGCTTGGGGAGCTACCATCAGCCCCAGCATTTT
d_call: .; clone_size: few; j_call: TRBJ2-1; v_call: TRBV3-1/TRBV3-2; cdr3_length: 11; cdr3_aa: CASSQRTEQFF; cdr3_nt: TGTGCCAGCAGCCAGAGGACAGAGCAGTTCTTC
d_call: .; clone_size: .; j_call: TRBJ1-2; v_call: TRBV19; cdr3_length: 14; cdr3_aa: CASSIQGANYGYTF; cdr3_nt: TGTGCCAGTAGTATACAGGGTGCCAACTATGGCTACACCTTC
d_call: .; clone_size: .; j_call: TRBJ1-1; v_call: TRBV2; cdr3_length: 14; cdr3_aa: CASPLQGRNTEAFF; cdr3_nt: TGTGCCAGCCCGCTTCAGGGGCGAAACACTGAAGCTTTCTTT
d_call: .; clone_size: .; j_call: TRBJ2-1; v_call: TRBV19; cdr3_length: 16; cdr3_aa: CASSMVWQKNYNEQFF; cdr3_nt: TGTGCCAGTAGTATGGTGTGGCAGAAAAACTACAATGAGCAGTTCTTC
d_call: TRBD1; clone_size: .; j_call: TRBJ2-7; v_call: TRBV11-3; cdr3_length: 16; cdr3_aa: CASSLGADRGPYEQYF; cdr3_nt: TGTGCCAGCAGCTTAGGAGCGGACAGGGGGCCCTACGAGCAGTACTTC
d_call: .; clone_size: .; j_call: TRBJ2-1; v_call: TRBV29-1; cdr3_length: 11; cdr3_aa: CSVEAHNEQFF; cdr3_nt: TGCAGCGTTGAGGCCCACAATGAGCAGTTCTTC
d_call: .; clone_size: .; j_call: TRBJ2-2; v_call: TRBV27; cdr3_length: 15; cdr3_aa: CASSLRAANTGELFF; cdr3_nt: TGTGCCAGCAGTTTGAGGGCGGCTAACACCGGGGAGCTGTTTTTT
d_call: .; clone_size: .; j_call: TRBJ2-3; v_call: TRBV11-2; cdr3_length: 14; cdr3_aa: CASSPRSSRDTQYF; cdr3_nt: TGTGCCAGCAGCCCCCGCTCTTCCCGGGATACGCAGTATTTT
d_call: TRBD1; clone_size: .; j_call: TRBJ2-5; v_call: TRBV2; cdr3_length: 15; cdr3_aa: CASSRDRDPQETQYF; cdr3_nt: TGTGCCAGCAGTAGAGACAGGGATCCACAAGAGACCCAGTACTTC
d_call: .; clone_size: few; j_call: TRBJ1-6; v_call: TRBV27; cdr3_length: 15; cdr3_aa: CASSPTRVRRDPLHF; cdr3_nt: TGTGCCAGCAGTCCCACGAGGGTCCGGAGGGATCCCCTCCACTTT
d_call: .; clone_size: .; j_call: TRBJ1-1; v_call: TRBV20-1; cdr3_length: 11; cdr3_aa: CSSYRVTEAFF; cdr3_nt: TGCAGTTCATACAGGGTCACTGAAGCTTTCTTT
d_call: TRBD1; clone_size: .; j_call: TRBJ1-5; v_call: TRBV19; cdr3_length: 15; cdr3_aa: CASSIRQGASQPQHF; cdr3_nt: TGTGCCAGTAGTATAAGACAGGGGGCAAGTCAGCCCCAGCATTTT
d_call: .; clone_size: .; j_call: TRBJ2-5; v_call: TRBV10-1; cdr3_length: 12; cdr3_aa: CASNPDRETQYF; cdr3_nt: TGCGCCAGCAACCCCGACAGGGAGACCCAGTACTTC